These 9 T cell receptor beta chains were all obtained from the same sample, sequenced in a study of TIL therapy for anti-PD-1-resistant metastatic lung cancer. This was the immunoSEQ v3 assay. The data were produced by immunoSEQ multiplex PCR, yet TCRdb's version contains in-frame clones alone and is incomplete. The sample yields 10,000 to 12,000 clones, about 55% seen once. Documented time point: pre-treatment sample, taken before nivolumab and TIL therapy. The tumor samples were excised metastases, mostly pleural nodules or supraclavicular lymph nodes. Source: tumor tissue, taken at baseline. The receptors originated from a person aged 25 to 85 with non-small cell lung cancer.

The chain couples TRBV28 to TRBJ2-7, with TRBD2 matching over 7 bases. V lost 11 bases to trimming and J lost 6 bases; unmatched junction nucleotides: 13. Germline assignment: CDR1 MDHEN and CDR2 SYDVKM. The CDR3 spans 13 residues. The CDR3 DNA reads TGTGCCGGAACGGCGTATCCGGGGGGCGAGCAGTACTTC. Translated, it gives CAGTAYPGGEQYF.

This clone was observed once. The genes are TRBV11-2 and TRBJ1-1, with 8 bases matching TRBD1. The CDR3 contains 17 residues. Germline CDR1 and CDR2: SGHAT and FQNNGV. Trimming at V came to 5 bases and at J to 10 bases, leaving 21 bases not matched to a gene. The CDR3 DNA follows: TGTGCCAGCAGCCTCCGACAGGGGCCTGCCAGCTCTCGCGGAGCTTTCTTT. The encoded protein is CASSLRQGPASSRGAFF.

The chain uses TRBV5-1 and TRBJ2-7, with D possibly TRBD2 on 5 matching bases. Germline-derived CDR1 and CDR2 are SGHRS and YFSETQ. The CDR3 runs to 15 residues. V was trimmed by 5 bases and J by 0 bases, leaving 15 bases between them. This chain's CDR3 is CASSPGLRNSYEQYF. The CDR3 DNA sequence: TGCGCCAGCAGTCCCGGACTTCGCAACTCCTACGAGCAGTACTTC.

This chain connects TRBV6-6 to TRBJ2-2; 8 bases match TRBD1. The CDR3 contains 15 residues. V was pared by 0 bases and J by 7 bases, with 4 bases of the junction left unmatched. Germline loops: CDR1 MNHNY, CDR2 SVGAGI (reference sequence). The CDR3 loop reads CASSYSGQGVGELFF. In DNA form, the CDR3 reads TGTGCCAGCAGTTACTCTGGACAGGGTGTCGGGGAGCTGTTTTTT.

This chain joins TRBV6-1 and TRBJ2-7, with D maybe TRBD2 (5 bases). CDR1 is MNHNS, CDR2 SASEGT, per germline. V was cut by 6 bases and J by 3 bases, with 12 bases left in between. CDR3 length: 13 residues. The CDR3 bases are TGTGCCAGCAGGGCAGTAGCGTTCTACGAGCAGTACTTC. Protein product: CASRAVAFYEQYF.

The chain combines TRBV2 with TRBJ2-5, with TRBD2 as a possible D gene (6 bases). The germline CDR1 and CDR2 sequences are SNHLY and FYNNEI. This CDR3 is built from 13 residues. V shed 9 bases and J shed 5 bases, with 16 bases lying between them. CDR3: CASLRGSGETQYF. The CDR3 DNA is TGTGCCAGTCTTCGGGGGAGCGGGGAGACCCAGTACTTC.

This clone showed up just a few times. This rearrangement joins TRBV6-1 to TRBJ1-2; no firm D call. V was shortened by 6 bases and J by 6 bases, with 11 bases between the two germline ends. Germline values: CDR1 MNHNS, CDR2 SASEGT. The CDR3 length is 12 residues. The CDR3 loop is CASSEKRDGYTF. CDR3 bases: TGTGCCAGCAGCGAAAAAAGGGATGGCTACACCTTC.

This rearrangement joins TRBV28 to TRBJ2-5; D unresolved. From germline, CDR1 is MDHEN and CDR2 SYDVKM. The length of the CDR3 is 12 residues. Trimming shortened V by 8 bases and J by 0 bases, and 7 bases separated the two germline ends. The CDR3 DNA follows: TGTGCCAGCTTCGGCTACCAAGAGACCCAGTACTTC. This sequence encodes CASFGYQETQYF.

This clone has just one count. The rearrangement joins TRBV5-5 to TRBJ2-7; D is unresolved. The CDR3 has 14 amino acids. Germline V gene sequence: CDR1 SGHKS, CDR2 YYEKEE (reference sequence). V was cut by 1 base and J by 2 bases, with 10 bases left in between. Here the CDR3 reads CASSLYHGPYEQYF. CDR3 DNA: TGTGCCAGCAGCTTGTATCATGGCCCCTACGAGCAGTACTTC. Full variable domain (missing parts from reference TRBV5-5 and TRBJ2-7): DAGVTQSPTHLIKTRGQQVTLRCSPISGHKSVSWYQQVLGQGPQFIFQYYEKEERGRGNFPDRFSARQFPNYSSELNVNALLLGDSALYLCASSLYHGPYEQYFGPGTRLTVT.